Shown below are 10 T cell receptor beta chains from a single sample sequenced in a study of T cell changes during pregnancy in multiple sclerosis. Clones were read by immunoSEQ multiplex PCR, and TCRdb kept only the in-frame ones, dropping some. The table lists about 34,000 clones, roughly 93% of them singletons, with 3.5% to 4.5% in the top ten. This material consisted of peripheral blood, taken in the second trimester of pregnancy. The receptors derive from a female donor in good health, enrolled as a control in a pregnancy study.

This clone has more than one count but fewer than ten. V usage is TRBV6-1 and J usage is TRBJ1-6; 9 bases match TRBD1. Germline lookup yields CDR1 MNHNS and CDR2 SASEGT. Unmatched junction bases numbered 7, after V lost 3 bases and J lost 7 bases. The CDR3 covers 16 residues. CDR3 sequence (DNA): TGTGCCAGCAGTGATAAAGTCGGGACAGGGAATTCACCCCTCCACTTT. Encoded protein: CASSDKVGTGNSPLHF.

The chain joins TRBV5-5 to TRBJ2-2; the match to TRBD2 covers 15 bases. The ends lost 4 bases at V and 5 bases at J; junction bases unmatched: 6. Germline V lookup: CDR1 SGHKS, CDR2 YYEKEE (reference sequence). The length of the CDR3 is 17 residues. The CDR3 protein is CASSPPGLAGGTGELFF. Here the CDR3 DNA reads TGTGCCAGCAGCCCGCCGGGACTAGCGGGAGGAACCGGGGAGCTGTTTTTT.

CDR3 in DNA: TGTGCCAGTAGTAGGGGGGGGCGGAGGGGTAATCAGCCCCAGCATTTT. Its translation is CASSRGGRRGNQPQHF. The chain has TRBV19 and TRBJ1-5; D may be TRBD1 (6 bases). V gave up 4 bases and J gave up 4 bases, with 17 bases separating them. The length of the CDR3 is 16 residues. Germline loops: CDR1 LNHDA, CDR2 SQIVND (reference sequence).

This clone appeared once. V usage is TRBV7-6 and J usage is TRBJ2-2; 10 nucleotides line up with TRBD2. Looked up from germline, CDR1 is SGHVS and CDR2 is FNYEAQ. This CDR3 region has 17 residues. V shed 5 bases and J 0 bases; nucleotides not matched to a gene: 6. For the CDR3, the DNA is TGTGCCAGCAGCGTGCTAGCGGGGGTTACGAACACCGGGGAGCTGTTTTTT. Translation gives CASSVLAGVTNTGELFF.

This chain connects TRBV5-6 to TRBJ2-7; 12 nucleotides line up with TRBD2. The CDR3 sequence is 14 residues long. Germline-derived CDR1 and CDR2 are SGHDT and YYEEEE. V dropped 2 bases and J dropped 4; count of bases not matched to a gene: 1. The CDR3 nucleotides are TGTGCCAGCAGCTTAGGGACTAGCGGGTACGAGCAGTACTTC. Protein sequence: CASSLGTSGYEQYF. The variable domain in full, with the rest retrieved from reference TRBV5-6 and TRBJ2-7, is DAGVTQSPTHLIKTRGQQVTLRCSPKSGHDTVSWYQQALGQGPQFIFQYYEEEERQRGNFPDRFSGHQFPNYSSELNVNALLLGDSALYLCASSLGTSGYEQYFGPGTRLTVT.

The chain combines TRBV4-3 with TRBJ2-3, with D maybe TRBD2 (6 bases). V was cut by 0 bases and J by 10 bases, with 14 bases left in between. Germline V lookup: CDR1 LGHNA, CDR2 YSLEER. The length of the CDR3 is 14 residues. CDR3: CASSQDQRELPQYF. The CDR3 DNA follows: TGCGCCAGCAGCCAAGACCAACGGGAGCTTCCGCAGTATTTT.

This clone was detected only a few times. This chain joins TRBV10-3 and TRBJ1-1; D is perhaps TRBD1 (5 bases). V lost 2 bases and J lost 5, with 15 bases in between. Germline assignment: CDR1 ENHRY and CDR2 SYGVKD. The CDR3 length is 15 residues. CDR3 loop: CAISETSGIGTEAFF. CDR3 coding DNA: TGTGCCATCAGTGAGACCTCAGGGATAGGGACTGAAGCTTTCTTT.

The chain employs TRBV7-6 and TRBJ2-7, with TRBD2 matching over 12 bases. The CDR3 is made up of 16 amino acids. V lost 3 bases and J lost 5; bases outside the gene matches: 8. Germline V lookup: CDR1 SGHVS, CDR2 FNYEAQ. For the CDR3, the DNA is TGTGCCAGCAGCTTTGAACTAGCGGGAGGATTCAACGAGCAGTACTTC. Translation: CASSFELAGGFNEQYF.

This chain connects TRBV4-1 to TRBJ1-5, with 7 bases lining up with TRBD1. Unmatched junction bases numbered 5, after V lost 4 bases and J lost 8 bases. The germline V gene encodes CDR1 MGHRA and CDR2 YSYEKL. The CDR3 contains 13 residues. CDR3 nucleotide sequence: TGCGCCAGCAGCCCCCTTCAGGGGGAGCCCCAGCATTTT. Its protein product is CASSPLQGEPQHF.

The chain is built from TRBV29-1 and TRBJ2-6; D might be TRBD1 (6 bases). CDR1 and CDR2 from the germline V gene are SQVTM and ANQGSEA. This CDR3 is 14 amino acids long. V was clipped by 3 bases and J by 1 base, with 7 bases between them. DNA for the CDR3: TGCAGCGTTGAGACAGGATCTGGGGCCAACGTCCTGACTTTC. Translated: CSVETGSGANVLTF.